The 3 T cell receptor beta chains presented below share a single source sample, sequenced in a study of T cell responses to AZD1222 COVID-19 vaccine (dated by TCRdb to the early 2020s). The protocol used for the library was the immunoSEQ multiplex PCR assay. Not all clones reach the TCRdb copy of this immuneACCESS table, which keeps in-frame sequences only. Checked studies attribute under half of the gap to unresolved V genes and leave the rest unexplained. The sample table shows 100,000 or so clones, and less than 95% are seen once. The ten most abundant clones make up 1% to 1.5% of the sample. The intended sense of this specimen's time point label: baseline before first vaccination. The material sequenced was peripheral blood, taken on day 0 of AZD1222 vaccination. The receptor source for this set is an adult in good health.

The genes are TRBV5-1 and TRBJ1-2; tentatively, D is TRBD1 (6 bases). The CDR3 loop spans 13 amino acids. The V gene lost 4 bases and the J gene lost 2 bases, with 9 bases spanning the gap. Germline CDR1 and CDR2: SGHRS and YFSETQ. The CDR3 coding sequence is TGCGCCAGCAGCGCAGGACAGAACTATGGCTACACCTTC. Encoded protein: CASSAGQNYGYTF.

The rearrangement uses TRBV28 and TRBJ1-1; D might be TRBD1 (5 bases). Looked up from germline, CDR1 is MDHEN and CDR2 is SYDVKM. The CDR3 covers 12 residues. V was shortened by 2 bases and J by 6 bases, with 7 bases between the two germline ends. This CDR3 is CASSLKGAEAFF. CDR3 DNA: TGTGCCAGCAGTTTAAAAGGGGCTGAAGCTTTCTTT.

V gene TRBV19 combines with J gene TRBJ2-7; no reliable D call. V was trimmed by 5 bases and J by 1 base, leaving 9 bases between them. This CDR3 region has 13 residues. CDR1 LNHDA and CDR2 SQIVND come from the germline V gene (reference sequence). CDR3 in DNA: TGTGCCAGTAGTGAACTCCATTCCTACGAGCAGTACTTC. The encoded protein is CASSELHSYEQYF.